A selection of T cell receptor beta chains follows, all from one sample in a study of tumor-infiltrating lymphocytes in glioblastoma multiforme. MiXCR, applied by TCRdb to the multiplex PCR reads, yields one record per CDR3 protein. The sample has more than 13,000 distinct CDR3 sequences; more than 65% are singletons. The sample consisted of brain tumor tissue. All receptors come from a male donor with glioblastoma. The CDR3 runs from the conserved cysteine through the conserved F or W. A D gene is named only where the DNA matches it firmly. The size field is filled for only some rows; it gives once, few, many or a size class.

>-|TRBD2|TRBJ2-2|TRBV11-2
TGTGCCAGCAGCTTAGTTTGGGGAGGGGCCGGGGAGCTGTTTTTT
CASSLVWGGAGELFF
>-|-|TRBJ2-1|TRBV20-1
TGCAGTGCGGCAGGGTTGCAAAACAATGAGCAGTTCTTC
CSAAGLQNNEQFF
>-|-|TRBJ2-1|TRBV11-2
TGTGCCAGTAGCTTAGAGGTTGGCCCCTACAATGAGCAGTTCTTC
CASSLEVGPYNEQFF
>-|TRBD1|TRBJ2-2|TRBV28
TGTGCCAGCAGCCGGGACAGGGGGGCCAGGCAGCTGTTTTTT
CASSRDRGARQLFF
>-|-|TRBJ2-7|TRBV11-1
TGTTCCAGCAGCGGTCAGGGGTGCGAGCAGTACTTC
CSSSGQGCEQYF
>-|-|TRBJ2-2|TRBV11-2
TGTGCCAGCAGCTTAGTACGGCACACCGGGGAGCTGTTTTTT
CASSLVRHTGELFF
>-|-|TRBJ2-7|TRBV11-2
TGTGCCAGCAGCTTAGCTAGGGCACTACCCTACGAGCAGTACTTC
CASSLARALPYEQYF
>few|-|TRBJ2-7|TRBV29-1
TGCAGCGTCCAGGGACATGGTCCGGAGTACTTC
CSVQGHGPEYF
>-|-|TRBJ1-5|TRBV28
TGTACCAGCAGTTTCAAGGAGCCCCAGCATTTT
CTSSFKEPQHF
>-|-|TRBJ2-7|TRBV6-2/TRBV6-3
TGTGCCAGCAGACTCACAGTGACCTACGAGCAGTACTTC
CASRLTVTYEQYF
>-|-|TRBJ2-1|TRBV6-2/TRBV6-3
TGTGCCAGCAGTTATTATAGTTTCTATGACCAGTTCTTC
CASSYYSFYDQFF
>few|-|TRBJ2-7|TRBV11-3
TGTGCCAGCAGCTACCGGTACTACGAGCAGTACTTC
CASSYRYYEQYF
>once|TRBD2|TRBJ2-2|TRBV11-2
TGTGCCACCCCCTCATTCGGCCAAGGGCTAGCGGTAAACACCGGGGAGCTGTTTTTT
CATPSFGQGLAVNTGELFF
>-|-|TRBJ2-1|TRBV11-3
TGTGCCAGCAGCATCGGAAGGGGTGAGCAGTTCTTC
CASSIGRGEQFF
>-|TRBD2|TRBJ2-5|TRBV29-1
TGCAGCGTCCTTGGCGGGGGGGCCGGAGAGAACCAGTACTTC
CSVLGGGAGENQYF
>few|TRBD1|TRBJ1-2|TRBV6-5
TGTGCCAGCCAGCCTTCACAGGGGGCGCGTGGCTACACCTTC
CASQPSQGARGYTF
>-|-|TRBJ2-7|TRBV5-6
TGTGCCAGCAGCTTGACCAGTCTCCACTATCAGTACTTC
CASSLTSLHYQYF
>-|-|TRBJ2-1|TRBV11-2
TGTGCCAGCAGCTTAGAGGCTAGCTCGCACAATGAGCAGTTCTTC
CASSLEASSHNEQFF
>-|-|TRBJ1-1|TRBV11-2
TGTGCCAGCAGCTTAGTGGTGAACACTGAAGCTTTCTTT
CASSLVVNTEAFF
>-|TRBD1|TRBJ2-7|TRBV11-1
TGTGCCAGCAACTTACAGGGGCGCGAGCAGTACTTC
CASNLQGREQYF
>-|-|TRBJ2-3|TRBV11-2
TGTGCCAGCAGCTTAGCTTCGGAGCAGACGCAGTATTTT
CASSLASEQTQYF
>-|TRBD2|TRBJ2-3|TRBV11-2
TGTGCCAGCAGCCGACCGGGACTAGCGGGATTGGCTGCAGATACGCAGTATTTT
CASSRPGLAGLAADTQYF
>-|-|TRBJ2-5|TRBV20-1
TGCAGTGCTAGACCACCGGGGCAACTGAAGGGGACCCAGTACTTC
CSARPPGQLKGTQYF
>-|-|TRBJ2-7|TRBV11-2
TGTGCCAGCAGCCCCCTCAGGGTAGGCTACGAGCAGTACTTC
CASSPLRVGYEQYF
>-|TRBD2|TRBJ2-1|TRBV4-3
TGCGCCAGCAGTACCGGGACTAGCGACAACAATGAGCAGTTCTTC
CASSTGTSDNNEQFF
>-|-|TRBJ2-7|TRBV10-3
TGTGTCATCACCGGACTTGCGGGGAACCCCTACGAGCAGTACTTC
CVITGLAGNPYEQYF
>-|TRBD1|TRBJ2-7|TRBV11-1
TGCGCCAGAAGCGGACAGGGGCGAGAGCAGTACTTC
CARSGQGREQYF
>-|-|TRBJ2-3|TRBV6-5
TGTACCAGCAGCCAAATTACGGGAGATACGCAGTATTTT
CTSSQITGDTQYF
>-|TRBD1|TRBJ1-5|TRBV12-3/TRBV12-4
TGTGCCAGCCAACAAACAGGGGGCAATCAGCCCCAGCATTTT
CASQQTGGNQPQHF
>-|-|TRBJ2-1|TRBV11-2
TGTGCCATCAGCTTAGTTTCGGGTCTCCTCTTTAACGAGCAGTTCTTC
CAISLVSGLLFNEQFF
>-|TRBD1|TRBJ2-6|TRBV6-5
TGTGCCAGCAGAATTCAGGGGGTTGGGGCCAACGTCCTGACTTTC
CASRIQGVGANVLTF
>-|-|TRBJ1-4|TRBV28
TGTGCCAGCAGTTTCCGTATCCCTAATGAAAAACTGTTTTTT
CASSFRIPNEKLFF
>-|-|TRBJ2-1|TRBV11-2
TGTGCCAGCAGCTTACGCACAGCAGACAATGAGCAGTTCTTC
CASSLRTADNEQFF
>-|TRBD1|TRBJ2-5|TRBV29-1
TGCAGCGTTTTTTGGGACAGAGGGCCGGAGACCCAGTACTTC
CSVFWDRGPETQYF
>few|-|TRBJ2-7|TRBV6-1
TGTGCCAGCAGCCCAGGGTGGGGTAGGTACGAGCAGTACTTC
CASSPGWGRYEQYF
>-|-|TRBJ1-5|TRBV4-1
TGCGCCAGCAGCCAAGATTTCAGGGACCATCAGCCCCAGCATTTT
CASSQDFRDHQPQHF
>-|TRBD1|TRBJ1-2|TRBV6-1
TGTGCCAGCAGTCGGGACAGAAACTATGGCTACACCTTC
CASSRDRNYGYTF
>many|TRBD2|TRBJ2-1|TRBV7-8
TGTGCCAGCAGCTTAATAGCGGGAGGGAACAATGAGCAGTTCTTC
CASSLIAGGNNEQFF
>-|-|TRBJ2-1|TRBV6-2/TRBV6-3
TGTGCCAGCAGTTATAGGGGCGAGGGGCAGTTCTTC
CASSYRGEGQFF
>-|-|TRBJ1-1|TRBV11-1
TGTGCCAGCAGCTTTGGCGGGACTACCCCTGAAGCTTTCTTT
CASSFGGTTPEAFF
>-|TRBD2|TRBJ2-7|TRBV11-3
TGTGCCAGCAGCTTGGGGGACTACGAGCAGCACTTC
CASSLGDYEQHF
>-|-|TRBJ2-1|TRBV20-1
TGCAGTGCTAGAGATGAAGCAGAGCTGTATGAGCAGCTCTTC
CSARDEAELYEQLF
>-|-|TRBJ2-7|TRBV5-1
TGCGCCAGCAGCTTGGGGGGGAGCTCCCTCGAGCAGTACTTC
CASSLGGSSLEQYF
>few|-|TRBJ2-3|TRBV20-1
TGCAGTGCTCTGGACCGATTCGCCGGCACAGATACGCAGTATTTT
CSALDRFAGTDTQYF
>-|TRBD1|TRBJ2-4|TRBV20-1
TGCAATGCTAGAGACCCGGACAGGGGGATTCGGAAAGCCAAAAACATTCGATACTTC
CNARDPDRGIRKAKNIRYF
>many|-|TRBJ2-7|TRBV6-5
TGTGCCAGCAGCCCCGAAGTACTCTCCTACGAGCAGTACTTC
CASSPEVLSYEQYF
>-|-|TRBJ2-5|TRBV2
TGTGCCAGCGGCCGATCTCAAGAGATCCAGTACTTC
CASGRSQEIQYF